This T cell receptor beta chain was recorded in a study of T cells after yellow fever vaccination. TCRdb fed the 5' RACE reads into MiXCR, producing one record per CDR3 protein. Of some 390,000 distinct CDR3 sequences listed, 6.2% are singletons. The CDR3 length is 14 residues. This clonotype came up many times. The chain combines TRBV21-1 with TRBJ2-7; TRBD1 is taken as the D call from the table, unchecked against the DNA. TRBV21-1 counts as a pseudogene. The clonotype was recovered from a man between 25 and 39 years old who received the YFV17D yellow fever vaccine. Sequences were derived from PBMCs, sampled 5 days after the yellow fever booster vaccination. The CDR3 sequence is CASSKPGKSDEQYF. The CDR3, as DNA: TGTGCCAGCAGCAAACCAGGGAAAAGCGACGAGCAGTACTTC.